Below, 23 T cell receptor beta chains from the same sample are listed, as sequenced in a study of follicular helper T cells after annual influenza vaccination. Time point noted: 2015-2016 season, 7 days after influenza vaccination. TCRdb's copy holds only in-frame clones and misses some; the assay was immunoSEQ multiplex PCR. The repertoire has some 9,300 clones, about 82% of them found once; the top ten carry approximately 0.43%. The sequencing used CXCR5+ CD38- circulating T follicular helper cells from blood, collected 7 days after influenza vaccination. Regarding subset: circulating Tfh, non-naive CD4+CXCR5+PD-1+ (ICOS+CD38+ or ICOS-CD38-). The receptor set was obtained from an adult who received the influenza vaccine.

This chain connects TRBV7-6 to TRBJ2-7; no reliable D call. Deletions cut 5 bases from V and 0 bases from J, with 11 bases between. The germline V gene encodes CDR1 SGHVS and CDR2 FNYEAQ. CDR3 length: 14 amino acids. The CDR3 spells CASSRAQSSYEQYF. The CDR3 DNA reads as TGTGCCAGCAGCCGGGCGCAGAGCTCCTACGAGCAGTACTTC.

The V and J genes are TRBV6-7 and TRBJ1-1, with 7 positions matching TRBD1. TRBV6-7 is given ORF status, its function remaining uncertain. The CDR3 totals 13 residues. The ends lost 5 bases at V and 3 bases at J; junction bases unmatched: 3. This CDR3 is CASSTTGYTEAFF. CDR3 sequence (DNA): TGTGCCAGCAGTACGACAGGGTACACTGAAGCTTTCTTT.

The V gene is TRBV7-6, the J gene TRBJ2-1, with D uncertain. The CDR3 spans 13 residues. Germline V CDR1 and CDR2: SGHVS, FNYEAQ. V lost 1 base, J lost 10 bases, and 11 bases lay in between. CDR3 nucleotides: TGTGCCAGCAGCTTAGGGGCTACTGGGGAGCAGTTCTTC. The encoded protein is CASSLGATGEQFF.

The genes are TRBV4-2 and TRBJ2-7; the match to TRBD2 covers 16 bases. Germline lookup yields CDR1 LGHNA and CDR2 YNFKEQ. The junction had 9 bases not matched to a gene; V was cut back by 3 bases and J by 7 bases. This CDR3 has 17 residues. The CDR3, as DNA: TGTGCCAGCAGCCACGCCGGGACTAGCGGGGGGGCAGAGGAGCAGTACTTC. This codes for CASSHAGTSGGAEEQYF.

Only one count was recorded for this clone. The V call is TRBV2, the J call TRBJ2-2; 10 positions agree with TRBD2. The CDR3 contains 16 residues. CDR1 SNHLY and CDR2 FYNNEI come from the germline V gene. Unmatched junction bases numbered 5, after V lost 3 bases and J lost 4 bases. The CDR3: CASSEKAGGLTGELFF. CDR3 bases: TGTGCCAGCAGTGAGAAAGCGGGGGGGCTCACCGGGGAGCTGTTTTTT.

This chain uses TRBV9 with TRBJ2-3; tentative D call: TRBD2 (5 bases). CDR1 and CDR2 (germline): SGDLS, YYNGEE. Trimming pared 0 bases from V and 3 bases from J, leaving 8 bases between. The length of the CDR3 is 14 residues. This CDR3 is CASSVGRETDTQYF. CDR3 sequence (DNA): TGTGCCAGCAGCGTAGGTAGGGAGACAGATACGCAGTATTTT.

The chain uses TRBV5-6 and TRBJ1-5; 8 nucleotides align to TRBD1. The V and J ends lost 2 bases and 5 bases, in that order; junction bases with no gene match: 6. CDR3 length: 15 amino acids. Germline CDR1 and CDR2: SGHDT and YYEEEE. CDR3 sequence: CASSLSDRDDQPQHF. CDR3 sequence (DNA): TGTGCCAGCAGCTTATCGGACAGGGACGATCAGCCCCAGCATTTT.

The chain uses TRBV30 and TRBJ2-3; D is perhaps TRBD2 (5 bases). This CDR3 is built from 15 residues. The ends were cut back, 2 bases at V and 8 bases at J, with 20 bases in the middle. Germline V gene data show CDR1 as GTSNPN and CDR2 as SVGIG (reference sequence). As DNA, the CDR3 is TGTGCCTGGAGTCCTGGGAGTGGCCCTGGAGGTACGCAGTATTTT. This translates into CAWSPGSGPGGTQYF.

The gene calls are TRBV28 and TRBJ2-5; 8 nucleotides line up with TRBD1. The CDR3 has 15 residues. Germline trimming cut 4 bases from V and 5 bases from J; bases unmatched to any gene: 9. The germline CDR1 and CDR2 sequences are MDHEN and SYDVKM. CDR3 residues: CASSSQGALRETQYF. The CDR3 region has the DNA TGTGCCAGCAGTTCCCAGGGGGCATTGAGGGAGACCCAGTACTTC.

This chain links TRBV6-1 with TRBJ1-3; TRBD1 is a possible D gene (5 bases). V shed 5 bases and J shed 4 bases, with 6 bases lying between them. The length of the CDR3 is 12 residues. Germline loops: CDR1 MNHNS, CDR2 SASEGT. The CDR3 DNA follows: TGTGCCAGCAGTCGACAGGGAAACACCATATATTTT. This gives the protein CASSRQGNTIYF.

This chain links TRBV19 with TRBJ2-7, with D perhaps matching TRBD1 (5 bases). Germline assignment: CDR1 LNHDA and CDR2 SQIVND (reference sequence). Trimming stripped 4 bases from V and 5 bases from J, with 21 bases between. The CDR3 consists of 16 residues. The CDR3 loop reads CASSTPPTDSRDEQYF. The CDR3 DNA follows: TGTGCCAGTAGTACCCCCCCGACAGATTCTAGGGACGAGCAGTACTTC. Complete variable domain (other parts from reference TRBV19 and TRBJ2-7): DGGITQSPKYLFRKEGQNVTLSCEQNLNHDAMYWYRQDPGQGLRLIYYSQIVNDFQKGDIAEGYSVSREKKESFPLTVTSAQKNPTAFYLCASSTPPTDSRDEQYFGPGTRLTVT.

The chain carries TRBV11-3 and TRBJ2-7, with D hard to call. This CDR3 comprises 13 residues. Deletions cut 0 bases from V and 1 base from J, with 4 bases between. Germline V gene data show CDR1 as SGHNT and CDR2 as YENEEA. In nucleotides, the CDR3 is TGTGCCAGCAGCTTAGAAGCTTCCTACGAGCAGTACTTC. Residues: CASSLEASYEQYF.

The V and J genes are TRBV5-6 and TRBJ1-3; D unresolved. The CDR3 runs to 15 residues. Trimming cost V 0 bases and J 0 bases, with 7 bases left between them. CDR1 SGHDT and CDR2 YYEEEE come from the germline V gene. This chain's CDR3 is CASSLELSSGNTIYF. The DNA of the CDR3 is TGTGCCAGCAGCTTGGAATTGTCCTCTGGAAACACCATATATTTT.

The chain couples TRBV29-1 to TRBJ1-2; D is possibly TRBD1 (5 bases). The CDR3 covers 13 residues. CDR1 and CDR2 from the germline V gene are SQVTM and ANQGSEA. Trimming took off 1 base at V and 4 bases at J, with 10 bases between the two ends. The DNA of the CDR3 is TGCAGCGTTGAAGCAGGGAGCGTCTATGGCTACACCTTC. Its protein is CSVEAGSVYGYTF.

The rearrangement links TRBV7-7 to TRBJ2-2; the D gene could be TRBD1 or TRBD2 (5 bases each). V was cut by 2 bases and J by 6 bases, with 16 bases left in between. The CDR3 spans 16 residues. Germline V gene sequence: CDR1 SSHAT, CDR2 FNYEAQ (reference sequence). The CDR3 DNA is TGTGCCAGCAGCTTAAGGCTTGGTGGGGACGCCGGGGAGCTGTTTTTT. Translated: CASSLRLGGDAGELFF.

V and J are TRBV7-9 and TRBJ2-6; D uncertain. The V and J ends lost 4 bases and 12 bases respectively, with 10 bases between them. The CDR3 runs 12 residues. The V gene's germline CDR1 is SEHNR and CDR2 FQNEAQ (reference sequence). CDR3 sequence: CASSSSLGVLTF. Here the CDR3 DNA reads TGTGCCAGCAGCTCATCTCTAGGCGTCCTGACTTTC.

The chain recombines TRBV10-3 with TRBJ1-5; 12 nucleotides match TRBD1. The length of the CDR3 is 15 residues. J gave up 6 bases and V 4 bases, and 4 bases lay outside the gene matches. Germline V gene sequence: CDR1 ENHRY, CDR2 SYGVKD. CDR3 residues: CAISGGTGGTQPQHF. The CDR3 DNA reads as TGTGCCATCAGTGGCGGGACAGGGGGCACTCAGCCCCAGCATTTT.

This clone has just one count. The chain combines TRBV9 with TRBJ2-6; D unclear. The CDR3 is made up of 17 amino acids. Germline CDR1 and CDR2: SGDLS and YYNGEE. Trimming removed 0 bases at V and 2 bases at J, with 12 bases between. The CDR3 DNA is TGTGCCAGCAGCGTAGGTCGGGCTTGGGCTGGGGCCAACGTCCTGACTTTC. Its protein is CASSVGRAWAGANVLTF.

The V gene is TRBV19, the J gene TRBJ2-2; no firm D call. Trimming left V 7 bases short and J 3 bases short, with 15 bases between. CDR1 and CDR2 from the germline V gene are LNHDA and SQIVND (reference sequence). CDR3 size: 15 residues. The CDR3 spells CASIYGRVDTGELFF. DNA for the CDR3: TGTGCCAGTATCTACGGACGGGTGGACACCGGGGAGCTGTTTTTT.

V usage is TRBV7-2 and J usage is TRBJ1-2, with D uncertain. Germline CDR1 reads SGHTA; CDR2 reads FQGNSA. V dropped 1 base and J dropped 5 bases, with 8 bases sitting between them. The CDR3 totals 13 residues. In nucleotides, the CDR3 is TGTGCCAGCAGCTTAGGGGCAGAATATGGCTACACCTTC. Translated: CASSLGAEYGYTF.

This rearrangement joins TRBV12-5 to TRBJ2-2; no clear D. Germline CDR1 reads LGHNT; CDR2 reads FRNRAP. CDR3 length: 16 residues. Trimming shortened V by 6 bases and J by 1 base, and 15 bases separated the two germline ends. This CDR3 reads CASGTYMAKNTGELFF. CDR3 in DNA: TGTGCTAGTGGGACCTACATGGCGAAGAACACCGGGGAGCTGTTTTTT.

This chain joins TRBV15 and TRBJ1-1; no clear D. With 1 base removed from V and 0 bases from J, the gap between germline ends came to 15 bases. Germline CDR1 reads LNHNV; CDR2 reads YYDKDF (reference sequence). The CDR3 has 17 amino acids. In nucleotides, the CDR3 is TGTGCCACCAGCAGAGCAGAAGGTGGAGGATTGAACACTGAAGCTTTCTTT. Translated: CATSRAEGGGLNTEAFF. Full variable domain (outside the CDR3, taken from reference TRBV15 and TRBJ1-1): DAMVIQNPRYQVTQFGKPVTLSCSQTLNHNVMYWYQQKSSQAPKLLFHYYDKDFNNEADTPDNFQSRRPNTSFCFLDIRSPGLGDTAMYLCATSRAEGGGLNTEAFFGQGTRLTVV.

This clone was seen just once. The chain joins TRBV5-1 to TRBJ1-4, with a possible D match to TRBD1 (5 bases). V was cut by 5 bases and J by 8 bases, with 16 bases left in between. Germline CDR1 SGHRS, CDR2 YFSETQ. The CDR3 totals 14 residues. The CDR3 nucleotides are TGCGCCAGCAGACCTCGCCCGGGGGACGAAAAACTGTTTTTT. This sequence encodes CASRPRPGDEKLFF.